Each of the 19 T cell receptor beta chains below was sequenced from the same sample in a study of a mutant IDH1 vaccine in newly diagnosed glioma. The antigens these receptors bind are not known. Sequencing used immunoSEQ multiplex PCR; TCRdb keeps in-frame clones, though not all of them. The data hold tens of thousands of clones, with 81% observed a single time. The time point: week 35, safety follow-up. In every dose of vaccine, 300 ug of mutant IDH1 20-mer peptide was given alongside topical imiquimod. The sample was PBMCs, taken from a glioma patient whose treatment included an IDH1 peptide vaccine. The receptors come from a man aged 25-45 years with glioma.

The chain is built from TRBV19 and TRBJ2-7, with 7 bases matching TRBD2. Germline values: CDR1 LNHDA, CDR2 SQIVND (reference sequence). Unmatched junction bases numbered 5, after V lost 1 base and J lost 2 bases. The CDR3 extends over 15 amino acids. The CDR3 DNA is TGTGCCAGTAGTATAGGTGGGCTAGCGGCCTACGAGCAGTACTTC. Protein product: CASSIGGLAAYEQYF.

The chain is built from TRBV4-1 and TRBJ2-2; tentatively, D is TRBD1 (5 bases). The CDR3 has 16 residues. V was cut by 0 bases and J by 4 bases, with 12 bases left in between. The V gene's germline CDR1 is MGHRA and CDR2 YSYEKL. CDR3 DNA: TGCGCCAGCAGCCAAGATCCAGGGCCAGGCACCGGGGAGCTGTTTTTT. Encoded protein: CASSQDPGPGTGELFF.

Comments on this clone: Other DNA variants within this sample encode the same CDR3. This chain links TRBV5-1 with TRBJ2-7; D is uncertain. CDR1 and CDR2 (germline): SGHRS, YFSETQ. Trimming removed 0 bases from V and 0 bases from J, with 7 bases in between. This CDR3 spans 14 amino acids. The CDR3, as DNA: TGCGCCAGCAGCTTGGCCGGAAGCTCCTACGAGCAGTACTTC. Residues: CASSLAGSSYEQYF. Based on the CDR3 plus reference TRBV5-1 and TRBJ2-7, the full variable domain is KAGVTQTPRYLIKTRGQQVTLSCSPISGHRSVSWYQQTPGQGLQFLFEYFSETQRNKGNFPGRFSGRQFSNSRSEMNVSTLELGDSALYLCASSLAGSSYEQYFGPGTRLTVT.

The CDR3 reads CASALGTGGYQPQHF. The CDR3 DNA follows: TGTGCCAGCGCTCTCGGGACAGGGGGCTATCAGCCCCAGCATTTT. This sequence joins TRBV27 and TRBJ1-5; 12 bases match TRBD1. With V trimmed by 8 bases and J by 5 bases, 7 bases remained unmatched. Germline V gene sequence: CDR1 MNHEY, CDR2 SMNVEV (reference sequence). The CDR3 runs 15 residues.

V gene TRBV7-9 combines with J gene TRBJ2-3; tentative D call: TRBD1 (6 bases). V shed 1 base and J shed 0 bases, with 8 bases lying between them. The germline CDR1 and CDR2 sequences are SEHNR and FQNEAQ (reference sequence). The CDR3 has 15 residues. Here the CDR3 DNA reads TGTGCCAGCAGCTTAGGGGGGACAAGCACAGATACGCAGTATTTT. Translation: CASSLGGTSTDTQYF.

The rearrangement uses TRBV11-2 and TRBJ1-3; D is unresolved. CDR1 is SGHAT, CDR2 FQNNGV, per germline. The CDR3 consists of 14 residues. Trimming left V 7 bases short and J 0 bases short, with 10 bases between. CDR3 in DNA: TGTGCCAGCACCAAACCGAGCTCTGGAAACACCATATATTTT. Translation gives CASTKPSSGNTIYF. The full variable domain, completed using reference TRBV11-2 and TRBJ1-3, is EAGVAQSPRYKIIEKRQSVAFWCNPISGHATLYWYQQILGQGPKLLIQFQNNGVVDDSQLPKDRFSAERLKGVDSTLKIQPAKLEDSAVYLCASTKPSSGNTIYFGEGSWLTVV.

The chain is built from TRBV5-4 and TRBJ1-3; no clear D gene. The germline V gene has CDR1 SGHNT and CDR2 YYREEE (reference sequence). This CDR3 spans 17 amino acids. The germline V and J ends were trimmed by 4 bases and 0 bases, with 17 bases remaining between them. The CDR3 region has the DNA TGTGCCAGCAGCCCCGGAGGCCGACTACCCTCTGGAAACACCATATATTTT. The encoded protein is CASSPGGRLPSGNTIYF.

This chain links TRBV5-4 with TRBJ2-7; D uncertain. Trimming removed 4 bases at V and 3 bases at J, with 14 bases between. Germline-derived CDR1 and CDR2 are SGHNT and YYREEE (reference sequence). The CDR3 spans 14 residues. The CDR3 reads CASSPVQANYEQYF. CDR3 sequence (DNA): TGTGCCAGCAGCCCGGTTCAGGCTAACTACGAGCAGTACTTC.

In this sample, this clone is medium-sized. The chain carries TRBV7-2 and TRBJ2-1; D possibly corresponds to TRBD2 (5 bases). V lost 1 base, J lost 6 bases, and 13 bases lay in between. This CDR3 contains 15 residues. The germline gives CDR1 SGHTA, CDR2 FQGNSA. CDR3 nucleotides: TGTGCCAGCAGCTTAGGAAGGCTGGGAGCCAATGAGCAGTTCTTC. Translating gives CASSLGRLGANEQFF.

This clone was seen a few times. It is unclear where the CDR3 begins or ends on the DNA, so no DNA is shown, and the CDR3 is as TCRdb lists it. CDR3 region: CASGPVGPGISFF. This sequence joins TRBV5-1 and TRBJ1-1. With termini counted, the CDR3 has 13 amino acids. Per germline, CDR1 SGHRS and CDR2 YFSETQ.

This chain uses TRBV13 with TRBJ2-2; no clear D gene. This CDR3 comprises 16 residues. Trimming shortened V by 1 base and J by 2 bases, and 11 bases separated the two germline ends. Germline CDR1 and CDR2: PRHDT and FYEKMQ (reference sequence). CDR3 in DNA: TGTGCCAGCAGCTTAGAGGGCGGAGTAAACACCGGGGAGCTGTTTTTT. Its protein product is CASSLEGGVNTGELFF.

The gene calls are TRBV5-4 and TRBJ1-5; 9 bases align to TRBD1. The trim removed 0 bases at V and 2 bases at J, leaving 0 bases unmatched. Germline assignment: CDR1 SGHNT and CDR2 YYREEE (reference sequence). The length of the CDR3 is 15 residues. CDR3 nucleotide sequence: TGTGCCAGCAGCTTGGGGACAGGGGGCAATCAGCCCCAGCATTTT. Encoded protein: CASSLGTGGNQPQHF.

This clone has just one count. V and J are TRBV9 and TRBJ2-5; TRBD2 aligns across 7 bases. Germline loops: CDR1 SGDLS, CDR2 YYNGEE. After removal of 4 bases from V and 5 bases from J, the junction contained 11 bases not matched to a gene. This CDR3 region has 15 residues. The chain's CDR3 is CASSQSGTGLETQYF. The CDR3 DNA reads TGTGCCAGCAGCCAAAGCGGGACGGGCCTTGAGACCCAGTACTTC. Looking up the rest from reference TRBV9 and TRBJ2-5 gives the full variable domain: DSGVTQTPKHLITATGQRVTLRCSPRSGDLSVYWYQQSLDQGLQFLIQYYNGEERAKGNILERFSAQQFPDLHSELNLSSLELGDSALYFCASSQSGTGLETQYFGPGTRLLVL.

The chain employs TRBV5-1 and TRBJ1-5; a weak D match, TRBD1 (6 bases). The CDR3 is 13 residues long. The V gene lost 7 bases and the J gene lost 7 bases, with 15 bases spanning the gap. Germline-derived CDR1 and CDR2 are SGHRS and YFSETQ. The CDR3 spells CASGPTGPQPQHF. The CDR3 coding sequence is TGCGCCAGCGGCCCGACAGGACCGCAGCCCCAGCATTTT.

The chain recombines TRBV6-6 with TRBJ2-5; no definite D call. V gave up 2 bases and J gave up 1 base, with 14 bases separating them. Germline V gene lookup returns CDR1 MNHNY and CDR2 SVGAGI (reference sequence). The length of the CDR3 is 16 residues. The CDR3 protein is CASSYVILETQETQYF. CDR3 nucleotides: TGTGCCAGCAGTTACGTAATTCTAGAGACCCAAGAGACCCAGTACTTC.

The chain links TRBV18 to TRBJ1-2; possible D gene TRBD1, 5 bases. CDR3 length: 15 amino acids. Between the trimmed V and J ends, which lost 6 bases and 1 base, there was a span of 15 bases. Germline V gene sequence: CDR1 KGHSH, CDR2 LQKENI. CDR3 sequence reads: CASSRGGALNYGYTF. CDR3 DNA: TGTGCCAGCTCCCGTGGCGGGGCTCTTAACTATGGCTACACCTTC.

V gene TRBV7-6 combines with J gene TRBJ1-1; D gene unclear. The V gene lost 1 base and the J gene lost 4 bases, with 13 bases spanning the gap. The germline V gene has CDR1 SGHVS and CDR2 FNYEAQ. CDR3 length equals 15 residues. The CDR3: CASSLGTEVGTEAFF. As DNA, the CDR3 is TGTGCCAGCAGCTTAGGCACCGAAGTCGGCACTGAAGCTTTCTTT.

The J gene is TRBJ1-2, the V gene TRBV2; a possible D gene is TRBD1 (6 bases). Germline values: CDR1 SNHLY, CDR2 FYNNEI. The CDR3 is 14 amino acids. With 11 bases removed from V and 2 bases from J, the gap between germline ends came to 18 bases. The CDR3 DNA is TGTGCCGGGTCAACAGGGTTGGTCAACTATGGCTACACCTTC. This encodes CAGSTGLVNYGYTF.

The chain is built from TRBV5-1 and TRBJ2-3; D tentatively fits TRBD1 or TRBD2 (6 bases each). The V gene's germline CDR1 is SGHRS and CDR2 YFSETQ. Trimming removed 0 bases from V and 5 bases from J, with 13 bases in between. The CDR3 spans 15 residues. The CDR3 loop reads CASSLAQGGGDTQYF. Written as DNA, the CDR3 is TGCGCCAGCAGCTTGGCACAGGGAGGAGGAGATACGCAGTATTTT. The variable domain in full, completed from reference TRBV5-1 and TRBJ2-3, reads KAGVTQTPRYLIKTRGQQVTLSCSPISGHRSVSWYQQTPGQGLQFLFEYFSETQRNKGNFPGRFSGRQFSNSRSEMNVSTLELGDSALYLCASSLAQGGGDTQYFGPGTRLTVL.